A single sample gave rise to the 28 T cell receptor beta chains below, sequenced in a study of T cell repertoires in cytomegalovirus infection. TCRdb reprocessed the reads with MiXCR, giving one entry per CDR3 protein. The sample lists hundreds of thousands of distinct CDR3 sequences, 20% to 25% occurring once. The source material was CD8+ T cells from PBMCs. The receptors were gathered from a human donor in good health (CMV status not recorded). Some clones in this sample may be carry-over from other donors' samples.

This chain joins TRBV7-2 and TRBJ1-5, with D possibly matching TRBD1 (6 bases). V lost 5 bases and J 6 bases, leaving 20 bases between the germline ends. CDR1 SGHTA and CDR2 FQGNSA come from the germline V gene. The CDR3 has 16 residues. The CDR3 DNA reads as TGTGCCAGCAGCCTTAGGGAGGGGGGGGTTAGTCAGCCCCAGCATTTT. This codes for CASSLREGGVSQPQHF.

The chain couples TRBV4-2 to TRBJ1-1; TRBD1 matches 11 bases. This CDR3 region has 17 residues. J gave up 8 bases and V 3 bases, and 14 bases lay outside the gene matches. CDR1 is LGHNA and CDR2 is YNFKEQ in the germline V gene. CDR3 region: CASSHPLSGTGGVEAFF. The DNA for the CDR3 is TGTGCCAGCAGCCACCCTCTTTCCGGGACAGGGGGTGTGGAAGCTTTCTTT.

For the CDR3, the DNA is TGTGCCAGCAGCTTAGTGTGGCGGGGGCCTGCTAGCACAGATACGCAGTATTTT. Translating it yields CASSLVWRGPASTDTQYF. The chain joins TRBV7-2 to TRBJ2-3, with D tentatively TRBD2 (7 bases). CDR1 is SGHTA, CDR2 FQGNSA, per germline. The germline V and J ends were trimmed by 1 base and 0 bases, with 17 bases remaining between them. CDR3 length equals 18 residues.

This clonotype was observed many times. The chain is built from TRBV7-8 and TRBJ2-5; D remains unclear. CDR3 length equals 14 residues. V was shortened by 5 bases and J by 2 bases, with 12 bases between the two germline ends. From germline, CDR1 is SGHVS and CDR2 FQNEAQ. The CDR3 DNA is TGTGCCAGCAGCCCCCCGGAGTTGCAAGAGACCCAGTACTTC. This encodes CASSPPELQETQYF.

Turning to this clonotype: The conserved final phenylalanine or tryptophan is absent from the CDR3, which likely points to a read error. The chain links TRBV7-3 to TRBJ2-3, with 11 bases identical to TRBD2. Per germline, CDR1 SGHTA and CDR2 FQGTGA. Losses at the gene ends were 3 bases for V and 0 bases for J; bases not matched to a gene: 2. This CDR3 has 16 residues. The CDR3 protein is CASSFLAGGSTDTQYY. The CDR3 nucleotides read TGTGCCAGCAGCTTCTTAGCGGGGGGGAGCACAGATACGCAGTATTAT.

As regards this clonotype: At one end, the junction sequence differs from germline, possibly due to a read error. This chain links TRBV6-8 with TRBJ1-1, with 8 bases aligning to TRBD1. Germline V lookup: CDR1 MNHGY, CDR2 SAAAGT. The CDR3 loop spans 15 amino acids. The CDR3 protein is CASSPRDRMKTEAFF. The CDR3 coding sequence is TGTGCCAGCAGTCCCCGGGACAGGATGAAAACTGAAGCTTTCTTT.

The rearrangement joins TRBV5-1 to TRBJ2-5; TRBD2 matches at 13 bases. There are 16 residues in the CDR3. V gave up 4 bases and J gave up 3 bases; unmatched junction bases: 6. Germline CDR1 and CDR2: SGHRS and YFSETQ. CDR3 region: CASSETSGGLKETQYF. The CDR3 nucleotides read TGCGCCAGCAGCGAGACTAGCGGGGGGTTGAAAGAGACCCAGTACTTC.

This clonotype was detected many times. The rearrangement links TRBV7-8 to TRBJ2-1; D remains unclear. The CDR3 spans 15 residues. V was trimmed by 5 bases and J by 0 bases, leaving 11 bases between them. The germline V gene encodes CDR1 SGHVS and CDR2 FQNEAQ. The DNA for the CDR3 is TGTGCCAGCAGCCCGGCAGACGGCTCCTACAATGAGCAGTTCTTC. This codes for CASSPADGSYNEQFF.

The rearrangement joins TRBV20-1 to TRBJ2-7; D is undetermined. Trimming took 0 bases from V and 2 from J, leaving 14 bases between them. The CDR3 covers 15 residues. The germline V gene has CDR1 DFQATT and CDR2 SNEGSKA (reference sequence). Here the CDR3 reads CSARESTRSPYEQYF. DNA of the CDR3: TGCAGTGCTAGAGAGTCGACAAGGTCCCCCTACGAGCAGTACTTC.

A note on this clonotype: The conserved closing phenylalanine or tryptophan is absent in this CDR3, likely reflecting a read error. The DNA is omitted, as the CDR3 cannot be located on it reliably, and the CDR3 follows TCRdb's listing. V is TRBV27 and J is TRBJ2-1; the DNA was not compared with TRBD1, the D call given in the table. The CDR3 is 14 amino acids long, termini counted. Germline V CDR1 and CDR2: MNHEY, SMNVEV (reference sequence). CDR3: CASSPRGFRPEWFL.

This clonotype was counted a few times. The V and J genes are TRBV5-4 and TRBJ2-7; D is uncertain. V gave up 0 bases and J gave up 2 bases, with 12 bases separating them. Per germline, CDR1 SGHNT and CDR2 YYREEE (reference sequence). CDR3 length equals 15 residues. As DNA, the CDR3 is TGTGCCAGCAGCTTGGGCTCCTCCTCAACCTACGAGCAGTACGTC. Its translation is CASSLGSSSTYEQYV.

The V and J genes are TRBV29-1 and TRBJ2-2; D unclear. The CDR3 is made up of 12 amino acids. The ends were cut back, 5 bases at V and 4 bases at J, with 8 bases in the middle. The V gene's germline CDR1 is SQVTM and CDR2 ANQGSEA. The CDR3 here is CSVKAITGELFF. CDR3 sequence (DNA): TGCAGCGTTAAAGCCATCACCGGGGAGCTGTTTTTT.

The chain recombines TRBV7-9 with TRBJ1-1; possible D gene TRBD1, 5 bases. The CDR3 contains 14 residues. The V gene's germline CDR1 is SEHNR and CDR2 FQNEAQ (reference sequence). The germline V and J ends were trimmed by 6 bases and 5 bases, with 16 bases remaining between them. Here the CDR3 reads CASRGGRGWTEAFF. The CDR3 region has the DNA TGTGCCAGCAGGGGGGGACGGGGGTGGACTGAAGCTTTCTTT.

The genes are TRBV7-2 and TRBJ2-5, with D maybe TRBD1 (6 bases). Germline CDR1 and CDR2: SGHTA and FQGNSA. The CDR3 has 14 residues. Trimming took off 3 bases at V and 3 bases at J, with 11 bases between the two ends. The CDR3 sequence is CASSFGQFKETQYF. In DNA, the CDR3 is TGTGCCAGCAGCTTTGGACAGTTTAAAGAGACCCAGTACTTC.

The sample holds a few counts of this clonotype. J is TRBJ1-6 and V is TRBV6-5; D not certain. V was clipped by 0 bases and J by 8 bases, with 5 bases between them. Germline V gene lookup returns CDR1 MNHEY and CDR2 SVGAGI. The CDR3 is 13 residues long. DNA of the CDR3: TGTGCCAGCAGTTACTCTAATGATTCACCCCTCCACTTT. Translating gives CASSYSNDSPLHF.

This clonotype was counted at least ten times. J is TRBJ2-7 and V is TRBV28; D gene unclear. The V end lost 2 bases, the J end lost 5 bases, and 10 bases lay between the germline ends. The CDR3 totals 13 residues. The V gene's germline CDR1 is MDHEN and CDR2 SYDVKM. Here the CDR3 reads CASSLEVYHEQYF. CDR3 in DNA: TGTGCCAGCAGTTTAGAGGTATATCACGAGCAGTACTTC.

The CDR3 region is CASTPRGGGVGRVQETQYF. The CDR3 bases are TGTGCCAGCACCCCGAGGGGCGGGGGGGTAGGGAGGGTGCAAGAGACCCAGTACTTC. The gene calls are TRBV11-2 and TRBJ2-5; 9 positions match TRBD2. Germline values: CDR1 SGHAT, CDR2 FQNNGV. This CDR3 spans 19 amino acids. J gave up 2 bases and V 7 bases, and 20 bases lay outside the gene matches.

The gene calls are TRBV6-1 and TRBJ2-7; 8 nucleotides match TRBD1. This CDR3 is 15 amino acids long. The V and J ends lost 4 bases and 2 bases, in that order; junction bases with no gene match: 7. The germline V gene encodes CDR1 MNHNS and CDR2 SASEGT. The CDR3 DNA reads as TGTGCCAGCAGTGCCTGGGACAGGCTAACCTACGAGCAGTACTTC. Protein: CASSAWDRLTYEQYF.

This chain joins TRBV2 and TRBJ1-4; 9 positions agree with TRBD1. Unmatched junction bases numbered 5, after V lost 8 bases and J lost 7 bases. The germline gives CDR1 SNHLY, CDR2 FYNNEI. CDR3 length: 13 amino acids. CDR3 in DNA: TGTGCCAGCGAAGGGACAGGGTCTGAAAAACTGTTTTTT. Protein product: CASEGTGSEKLFF.

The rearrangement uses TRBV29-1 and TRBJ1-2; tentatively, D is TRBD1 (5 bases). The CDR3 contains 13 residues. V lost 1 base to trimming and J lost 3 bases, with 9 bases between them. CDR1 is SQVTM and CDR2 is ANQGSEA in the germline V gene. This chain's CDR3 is CSVEAGQDYGYTF. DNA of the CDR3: TGCAGCGTTGAAGCCGGACAAGACTATGGCTACACCTTC.

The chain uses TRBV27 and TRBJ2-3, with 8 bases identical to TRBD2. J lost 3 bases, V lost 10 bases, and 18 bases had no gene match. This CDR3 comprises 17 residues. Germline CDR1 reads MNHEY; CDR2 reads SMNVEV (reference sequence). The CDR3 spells CATQERGLVLRTDTQYF. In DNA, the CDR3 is TGTGCCACCCAGGAGCGGGGGTTGGTACTGCGGACAGATACGCAGTATTTT.

CDR3 region: CSVELGPNQPQHF. For the CDR3, the DNA is TGCAGCGTTGAACTGGGCCCGAATCAGCCCCAGCATTTT. The rearrangement joins TRBV29-1 to TRBJ1-5; D uncertain. From germline, CDR1 is SQVTM and CDR2 ANQGSEA. This CDR3 is 13 amino acids long. Trimming cost V 2 bases and J 4 bases, with 9 bases left between them.

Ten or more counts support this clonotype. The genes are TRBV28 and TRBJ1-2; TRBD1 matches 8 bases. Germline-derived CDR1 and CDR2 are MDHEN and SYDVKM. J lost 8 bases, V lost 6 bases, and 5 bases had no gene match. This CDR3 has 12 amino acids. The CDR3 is CASSVDRGGYTF. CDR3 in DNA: TGTGCCAGCAGCGTCGACAGGGGCGGCTACACCTTC.

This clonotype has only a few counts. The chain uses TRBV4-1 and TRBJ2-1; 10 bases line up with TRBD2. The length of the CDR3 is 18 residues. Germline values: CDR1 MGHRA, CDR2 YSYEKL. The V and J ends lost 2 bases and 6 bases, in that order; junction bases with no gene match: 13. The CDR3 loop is CASSQLLAGPLKGNEQFF. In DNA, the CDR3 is TGCGCCAGCAGCCAATTACTAGCGGGGCCATTAAAAGGCAATGAGCAGTTCTTC.

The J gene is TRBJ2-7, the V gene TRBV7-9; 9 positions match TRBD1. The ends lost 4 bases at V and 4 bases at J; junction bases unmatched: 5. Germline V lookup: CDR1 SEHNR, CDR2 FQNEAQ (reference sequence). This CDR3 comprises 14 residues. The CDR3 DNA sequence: TGTGCCAGCAGCTCGGACAGGGGTGCGTACGAGCAGTACTTC. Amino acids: CASSSDRGAYEQYF.

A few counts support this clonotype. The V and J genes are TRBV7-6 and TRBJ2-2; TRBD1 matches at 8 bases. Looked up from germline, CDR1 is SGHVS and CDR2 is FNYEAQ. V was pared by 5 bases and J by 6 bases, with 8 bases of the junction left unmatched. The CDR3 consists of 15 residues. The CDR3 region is CASSPGQGSAGELFF. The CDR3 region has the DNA TGTGCCAGCAGCCCTGGACAGGGCTCCGCCGGGGAGCTGTTTTTT.

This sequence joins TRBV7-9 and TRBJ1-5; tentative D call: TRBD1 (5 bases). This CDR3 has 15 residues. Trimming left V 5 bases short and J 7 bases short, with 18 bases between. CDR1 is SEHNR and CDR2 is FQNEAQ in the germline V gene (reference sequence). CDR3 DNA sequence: TGTGCCAGCAGCGGGGACTGGGAGAAGGAGCAGCCCCAGCATTTT. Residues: CASSGDWEKEQPQHF.

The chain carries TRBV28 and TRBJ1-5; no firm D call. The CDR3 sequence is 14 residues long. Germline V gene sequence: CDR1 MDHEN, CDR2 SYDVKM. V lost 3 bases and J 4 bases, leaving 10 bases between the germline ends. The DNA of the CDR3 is TGTGCCAGCAGTTTGGCAACGAGAAATCAGCCCCAGCATTTT. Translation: CASSLATRNQPQHF.